This TCR beta chain was identified during a study of T-cell reconstitution after alpha-beta-depleted transplantation in children. This clonotype was observed a few times. Unique molecular identifiers were used in preparing the TCRbeta library. TCRdb re-called the PCR reads with MiXCR, one entry per CDR3 protein. The repertoire has 450,000 to 600,000 distinct CDR3 sequences, over 10% of them found once; the top ten carry over 2%. CDR1 and CDR2 (germline): LGHNA, YNFKEQ. J lost 7 bases, V lost 4 bases, and 7 bases had no gene match. The CDR3 totals 16 residues. This chain links TRBV4-2 with TRBJ2-1; 13 bases are shared with TRBD2. Source: PBMCs, mostly from graft donor cells, taken 360 days after TCRalphabeta/CD19-depleted stem cell transplant. This receptor was obtained from a male patient between 10 and 17 years old who had a stem cell transplant for acute myeloid leukemia, so the T cells may come from the graft donor. The CDR3 coding sequence is TGTGCCAGCAGCCTCATCGGGACTAGCGGGAATAATGAGCAGTTCTTC. Translated, it gives CASSLIGTSGNNEQFF.